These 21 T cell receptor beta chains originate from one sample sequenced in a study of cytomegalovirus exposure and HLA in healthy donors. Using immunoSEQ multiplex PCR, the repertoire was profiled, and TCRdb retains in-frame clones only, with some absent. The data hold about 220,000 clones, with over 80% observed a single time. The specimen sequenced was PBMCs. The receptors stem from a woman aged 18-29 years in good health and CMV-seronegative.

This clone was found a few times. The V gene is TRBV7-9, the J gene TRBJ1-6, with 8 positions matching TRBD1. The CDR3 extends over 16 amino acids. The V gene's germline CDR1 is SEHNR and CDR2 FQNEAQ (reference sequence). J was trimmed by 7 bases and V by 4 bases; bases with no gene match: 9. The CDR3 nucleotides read TGTGCCAGCAGCTCTCAACCGACAGGGGTGAATTCACCCCTCCACTTT. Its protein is CASSSQPTGVNSPLHF.

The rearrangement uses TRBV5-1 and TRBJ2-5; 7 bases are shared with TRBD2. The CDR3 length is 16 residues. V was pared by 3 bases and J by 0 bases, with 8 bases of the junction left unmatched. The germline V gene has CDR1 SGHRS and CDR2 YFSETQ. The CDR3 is CASSWNLAGDQETQYF. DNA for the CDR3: TGCGCCAGCAGCTGGAATTTGGCGGGAGACCAAGAGACCCAGTACTTC.

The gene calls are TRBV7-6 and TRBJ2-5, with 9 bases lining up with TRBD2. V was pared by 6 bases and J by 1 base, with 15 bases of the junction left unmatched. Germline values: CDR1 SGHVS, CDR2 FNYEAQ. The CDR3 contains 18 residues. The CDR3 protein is CASSWPTGRAGGQETQYF. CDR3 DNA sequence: TGTGCCAGCAGTTGGCCTACGGGGCGAGCGGGGGGCCAAGAGACCCAGTACTTC.

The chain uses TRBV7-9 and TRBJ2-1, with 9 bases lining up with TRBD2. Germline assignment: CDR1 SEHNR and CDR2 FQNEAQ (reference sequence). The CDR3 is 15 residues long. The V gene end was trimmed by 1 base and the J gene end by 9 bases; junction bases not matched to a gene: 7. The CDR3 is CASSLGLREGGEQFF. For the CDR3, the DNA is TGTGCCAGCAGCTTAGGACTGCGGGAGGGGGGTGAGCAGTTCTTC.

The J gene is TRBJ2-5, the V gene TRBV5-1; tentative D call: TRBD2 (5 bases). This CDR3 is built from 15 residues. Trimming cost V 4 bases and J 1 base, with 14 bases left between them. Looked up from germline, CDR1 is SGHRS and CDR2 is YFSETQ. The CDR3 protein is CASSPEVGSQETQYF. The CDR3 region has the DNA TGCGCCAGCAGCCCGGAGGTGGGGAGCCAAGAGACCCAGTACTTC. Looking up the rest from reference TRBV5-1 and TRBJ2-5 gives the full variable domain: KAGVTQTPRYLIKTRGQQVTLSCSPISGHRSVSWYQQTPGQGLQFLFEYFSETQRNKGNFPGRFSGRQFSNSRSEMNVSTLELGDSALYLCASSPEVGSQETQYFGPGTRLLVL.

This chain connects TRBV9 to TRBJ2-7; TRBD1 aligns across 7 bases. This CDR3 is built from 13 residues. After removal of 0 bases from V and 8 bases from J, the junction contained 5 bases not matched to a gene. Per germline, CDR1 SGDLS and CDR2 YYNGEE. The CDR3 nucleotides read TGTGCCAGCAGCGTAGCGGGACAGACTCAGCAGTACTTC. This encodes CASSVAGQTQQYF.

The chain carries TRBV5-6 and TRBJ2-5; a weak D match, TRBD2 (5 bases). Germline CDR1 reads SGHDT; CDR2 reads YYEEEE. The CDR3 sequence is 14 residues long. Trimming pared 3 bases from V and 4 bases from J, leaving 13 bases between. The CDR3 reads CASSSKDWGETQYF. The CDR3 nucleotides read TGTGCCAGCAGCTCCAAGGACTGGGGAGAGACCCAGTACTTC.

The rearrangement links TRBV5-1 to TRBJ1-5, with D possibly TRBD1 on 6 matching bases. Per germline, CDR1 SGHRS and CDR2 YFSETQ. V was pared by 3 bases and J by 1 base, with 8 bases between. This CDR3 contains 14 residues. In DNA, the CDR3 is TGCGCCAGCAGCTCTACAGGGAGCAATCAGCCCCAGCATTTT. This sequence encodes CASSSTGSNQPQHF.

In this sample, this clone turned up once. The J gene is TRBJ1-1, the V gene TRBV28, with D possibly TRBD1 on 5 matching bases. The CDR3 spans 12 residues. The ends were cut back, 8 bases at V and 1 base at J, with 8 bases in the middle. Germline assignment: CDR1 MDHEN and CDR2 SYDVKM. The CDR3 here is CASVTGNTEAFF. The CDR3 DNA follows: TGTGCCAGCGTAACAGGGAACACTGAAGCTTTCTTT.

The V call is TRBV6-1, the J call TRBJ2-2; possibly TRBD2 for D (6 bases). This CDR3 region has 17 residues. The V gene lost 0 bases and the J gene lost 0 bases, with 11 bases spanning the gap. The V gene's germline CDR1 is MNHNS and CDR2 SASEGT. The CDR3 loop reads CASSEAVAAANTGELFF. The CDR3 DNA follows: TGTGCCAGCAGTGAAGCTGTAGCGGCAGCGAACACCGGGGAGCTGTTTTTT.

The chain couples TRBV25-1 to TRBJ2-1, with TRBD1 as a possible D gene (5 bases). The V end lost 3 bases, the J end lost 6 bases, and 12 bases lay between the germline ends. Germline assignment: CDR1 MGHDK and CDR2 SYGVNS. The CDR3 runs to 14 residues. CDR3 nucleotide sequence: TGTGCCAGCAGTGAGTCGAGACAGTCCAATGAGCAGTTCTTC. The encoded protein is CASSESRQSNEQFF.

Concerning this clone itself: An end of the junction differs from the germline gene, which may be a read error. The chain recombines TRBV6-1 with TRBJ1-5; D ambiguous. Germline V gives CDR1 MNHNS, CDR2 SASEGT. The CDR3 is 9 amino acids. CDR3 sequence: CASRRLWDF. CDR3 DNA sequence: TGTGCCAGCAGGCGGTTATGGGATTTT.

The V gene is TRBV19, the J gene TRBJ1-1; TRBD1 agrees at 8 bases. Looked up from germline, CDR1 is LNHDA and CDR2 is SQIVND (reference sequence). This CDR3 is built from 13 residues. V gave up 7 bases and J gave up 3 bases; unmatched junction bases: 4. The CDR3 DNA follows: TGTGCCAGTATCCCGGGACAGGACACTGAAGCTTTCTTT. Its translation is CASIPGQDTEAFF.

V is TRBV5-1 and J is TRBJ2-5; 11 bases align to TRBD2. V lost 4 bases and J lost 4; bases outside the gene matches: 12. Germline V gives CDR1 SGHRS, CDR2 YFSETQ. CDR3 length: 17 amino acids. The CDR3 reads CASSRGSSGRAVETQYF. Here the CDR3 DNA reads TGCGCCAGCAGCCGAGGCAGTAGCGGGAGGGCCGTAGAGACCCAGTACTTC. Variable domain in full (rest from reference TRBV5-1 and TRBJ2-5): KAGVTQTPRYLIKTRGQQVTLSCSPISGHRSVSWYQQTPGQGLQFLFEYFSETQRNKGNFPGRFSGRQFSNSRSEMNVSTLELGDSALYLCASSRGSSGRAVETQYFGPGTRLLVL.

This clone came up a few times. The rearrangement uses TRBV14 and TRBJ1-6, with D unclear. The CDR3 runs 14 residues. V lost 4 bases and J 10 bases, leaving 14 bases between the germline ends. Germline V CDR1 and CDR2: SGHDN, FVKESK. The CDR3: CASSPRTMGSPLHF. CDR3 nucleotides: TGTGCCAGCAGCCCACGGACTATGGGGTCACCCCTCCACTTT.

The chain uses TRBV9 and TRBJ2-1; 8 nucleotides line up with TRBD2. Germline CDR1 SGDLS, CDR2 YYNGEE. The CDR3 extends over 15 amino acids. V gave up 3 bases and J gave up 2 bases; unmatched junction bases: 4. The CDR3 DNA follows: TGTGCCAGCAGCGAGAGCGGGAGTACCTACAATGAGCAGTTCTTC. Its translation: CASSESGSTYNEQFF.

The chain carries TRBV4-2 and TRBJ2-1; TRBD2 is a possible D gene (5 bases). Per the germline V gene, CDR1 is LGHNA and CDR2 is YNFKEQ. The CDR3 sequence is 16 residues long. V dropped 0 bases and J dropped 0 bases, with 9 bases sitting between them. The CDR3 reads CASSQDSGSSYNEQFF. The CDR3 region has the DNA TGTGCCAGCAGCCAAGATTCTGGGAGCTCCTACAATGAGCAGTTCTTC.

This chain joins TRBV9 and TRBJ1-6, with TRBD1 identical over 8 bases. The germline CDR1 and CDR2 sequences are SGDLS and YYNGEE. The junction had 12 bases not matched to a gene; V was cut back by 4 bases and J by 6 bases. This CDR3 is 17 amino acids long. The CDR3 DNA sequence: TGTGCCAGCAGCCCTGGGACAGGCGGTCGGGTTAATTCACCCCTCCACTTT. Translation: CASSPGTGGRVNSPLHF.

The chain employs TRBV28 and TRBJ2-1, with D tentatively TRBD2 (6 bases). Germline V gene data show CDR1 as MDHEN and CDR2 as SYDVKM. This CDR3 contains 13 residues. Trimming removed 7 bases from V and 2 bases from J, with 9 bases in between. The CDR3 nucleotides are TGTGCCAGCACTCCGGGGGCCTACAATGAGCAGTTCTTC. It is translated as CASTPGAYNEQFF. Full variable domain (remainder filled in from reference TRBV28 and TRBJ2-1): DVKVTQSSRYLVKRTGEKVFLECVQDMDHENMFWYRQDPGLGLRLIYFSYDVKMKEKGDIPEGYSVSREKKERFSLILESASTNQTSMYLCASTPGAYNEQFFGPGTRLTVL.

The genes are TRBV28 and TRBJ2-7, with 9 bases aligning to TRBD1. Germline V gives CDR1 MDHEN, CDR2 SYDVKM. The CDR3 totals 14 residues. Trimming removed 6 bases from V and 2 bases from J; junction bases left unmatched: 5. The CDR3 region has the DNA TGTGCCAGCAGCCTAAGGACAGGGGCCTACGAGCAGTACTTC. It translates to CASSLRTGAYEQYF.

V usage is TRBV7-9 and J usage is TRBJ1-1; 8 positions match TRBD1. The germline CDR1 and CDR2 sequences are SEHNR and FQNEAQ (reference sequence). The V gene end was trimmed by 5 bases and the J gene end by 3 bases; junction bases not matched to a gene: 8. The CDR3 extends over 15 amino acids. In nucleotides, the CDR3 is TGTGCCAGCAGCCCAGACAGGGGAGGTTACACTGAAGCTTTCTTT. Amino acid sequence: CASSPDRGGYTEAFF.